This T cell receptor (beta chain) was recorded in a study of neurological immune-mediated disorders. General study results and limits: Among expanded clones, no CDR3 amino acid sequences were shared across subjects, a pattern suggesting private repertoires in all groups.

This clonotype appeared many times. Its antigen is not identified. V lost 3 bases and J lost 1, with 14 bases in between. The V gene's germline CDR1 is SEHNR and CDR2 FQNEAQ (reference sequence). This CDR3 is built from 16 residues. The cDNA was synthesized by means of template-switch 5'RACE, which was carried out with 10-nucleotide random UMIs. Every sequencing run gave over 160 million TCR-beta sequences, taken from 15-18 subjects. TCRdb processed the 5' RACE reads anew with MiXCR; each CDR3 protein has one entry. Here the sample spans about 50,000 distinct CDR3 sequences, around a sixth being singletons.

This chain uses TRBV7-9 with TRBJ2-3; D gene ambiguous. The sequencing sample was made of PBMCs. The clonotype was recovered from a man aged 60 to 69 in good health. The CDR3 loop is CASSLEFVVGTDTQYF. CDR3 in DNA: TGTGCCAGCAGCTTGGAGTTTGTGGTTGGCACAGATACGCAGTATTTT.